The clone carrying this TCR beta chain was seen a few times. Its target is not known. Sequenced with the Oncomine TCR Beta short-read assay was DNA taken from cultured CD4+ T cells. One entry per CDR3 protein results from TCRdb running MiXCR on the PCR reads. The repertoire includes approximately 15,000 distinct CDR3 sequences, 31% of them detected once, and 15% to 18% sits in the top ten. The sample belongs to a study of vaccination and CD4 T cells after COVID-19. Treatment of the sample: approximately nine-day PBMC culture with coronavirus spike peptide pools or control peptides (ViraFEST assay). Before TCRs were sequenced, ViraFEST expanded antigen-specific T cells with peptide pools. Negative selection recovered the CD4+ T cells once they had spent around 10 days in culture. The receptor comes from a human donor with COVID-19. What was sequenced was cultured CD4+ T cells from blood.

CDR3 amino acids: CASSLVGSNSPLHF. CDR3 nucleotides: TGTGCCAGCAGCCTGGTGGGCTCTAATTCACCCCTCCACTTT. The chain has TRBV7-2 and TRBJ1-6; D unresolved. The CDR3 contains 14 residues. Trimming shortened V by 5 bases and J by 6 bases, and 11 bases separated the two germline ends. Germline V lookup: CDR1 SGHTA, CDR2 FQGNSA.